The text below deals with one T cell receptor (beta chain). The antigen remains unidentified. Germline V gene sequence: CDR1 MNHEY, CDR2 SVGAGI. CDR3 size: 13 residues. The V and J ends lost 5 bases and 4 bases respectively, with 11 bases between them. The data stem from a study of siplizumab effects on memory and regulatory T cells. Whole-study results and caveats: No assignable naive or memory phenotype existed for roughly 80-97% of proliferating CD4+ or CD8+ clones.

Assays captured 85,000 to 100,000 TCR templates per sample. Sequencing was performed with immunoSEQ multiplex PCR; in TCRdb, only in-frame clones are kept and a portion is missing. Of over 95,000 clones in the sample, just under 95% were seen once. This TCR was sampled from a human donor in good health. Sequences were obtained from non-Treg CD4+ T cells sorted from blood. The rearrangement uses TRBV6-5 and TRBJ1-2, with D possibly being TRBD1 (5 bases). Here the CDR3 DNA reads TGTGCCAGCAGTCCGGGGGGGAGCTATGGCTACACCTTC. It specifies CASSPGGSYGYTF.